A selection of T cell receptor beta chains follows, all from one sample in a study of shared T cell receptors in the human thymus. TCRdb's copy holds only in-frame clones and misses some; the assay was immunoSEQ multiplex PCR. This repertoire shows about 660,000 clones, around 87% found once; its top ten account for about 0.01%. This same sample was also part of a study on human thymus T cells.

Sequenced: thymocytes. These TCRs come from a boy under two years old with a congenital heart defect. The CDR3 runs from the conserved cysteine through the conserved F or W. D genes are given only for firm matches. The size of a clone is reported for some rows only, either as once, few or many, or as a class for expanded clones.

>TRBV27|TRBJ2-1|-|-
TGTGCCAGCAGTCCCCCGACGGGTTCCTACAATGAGCAGTTCTTC
CASSPPTGSYNEQFF
>TRBV5-1|TRBJ2-7|-|-
TGCGCCAGCAGCCCGTCTAGCCCGGCCCCCTACGAGCAGTACTTC
CASSPSSPAPYEQYF
>TRBV19|TRBJ1-3|-|TRBD1
TGTGCCAGTAGTACTCGACAGGGGGGCTCTGGAAACACCATATATTTT
CASSTRQGGSGNTIYF
>TRBV13|TRBJ2-7|-|TRBD2
TGTGCCAGCAGCTTAATGCGCGGGAGCTCCTACGAGCAGTACTTC
CASSLMRGSSYEQYF
>TRBV2|TRBJ2-7|-|-
TGTGCCAGCAGTGAAATAGCGTTCCTAACCTACGAGCAGTACTTC
CASSEIAFLTYEQYF
>TRBV18|TRBJ1-2|-|TRBD1
TGTGCCAGCTCAACCGGGGACAGGGGGCTGGCACGCGATGGCTACACCTTC
CASSTGDRGLARDGYTF
>TRBV14|TRBJ1-3|-|TRBD1
TGTGCCAGCAGCCAAGTCGGGACAGGGGGAAACACCATATATTTT
CASSQVGTGGNTIYF
>TRBV6-4|TRBJ1-4|-|TRBD1
TGTGCCAGCAGTGAGGACTTCAGGGGGTGGGATGAAAAACTGTTTTTT
CASSEDFRGWDEKLFF
>TRBV5-1|TRBJ2-7|-|-
TGCGCCAGCAGCTTGGGCCAGGGCGTAAAGGTCTACGAGCAGTACTTC
CASSLGQGVKVYEQYF
>TRBV11-3|TRBJ2-1|-|TRBD2
TGTGCCAGCAGCTTAGATTTCTTGACTAGCGGGGCTTACAATGAGCAGTTCTTC
CASSLDFLTSGAYNEQFF
>TRBV4-1|TRBJ2-7|-|TRBD2
TGCGCCAGCAGCCAAGAAACCCCCCCGGGTGCGGGAGGAATGAGCGAGCAGTACTTC
CASSQETPPGAGGMSEQYF
>TRBV6-6|TRBJ2-7|-|-
TGTGCCAGCAGACAGGGTTACGAGCAGTACTTC
CASRQGYEQYF
>TRBV27|TRBJ2-7|-|TRBD2
TGTGCCAGCAGTTTTCTAGGCGGGAGATATAGCGAGCAGTACTTC
CASSFLGGRYSEQYF
>TRBV5-6|TRBJ2-7|once|TRBD2
TGTGCCAGCAGCTTGGCTAGCGGGAGCTCCTACGAGCAGTACTTC
CASSLASGSSYEQYF
>TRBV15|TRBJ2-1|-|TRBD2
TGTGCCACCAGGCGGGAGGGCCCCTATGAGCAGTTCTTC
CATRREGPYEQFF
>TRBV6-5|TRBJ2-7|-|TRBD2
TGTGCCAGCGGACTAGCGGCTGGTCCGTCCTACGAGCAGTACTTC
CASGLAAGPSYEQYF
>TRBV9|TRBJ2-7|-|-
TGTGCCAGCAGCGTAGGCGCGGGATCCTTGGACGAGCAGTACTTC
CASSVGAGSLDEQYF
>TRBV30|TRBJ2-3|once|TRBD2
TGTGCCTGGACCCCTAGCGGGAGAACAGATACGCAGTATTTT
CAWTPSGRTDTQYF
>TRBV9|TRBJ2-5|-|-
TGTGCCAGCAGCGTAGGAGGGGGGGGGCGAGAGACCCAGTACTTC
CASSVGGGGRETQYF
>TRBV29-1|TRBJ2-2|-|TRBD2
TGCAGCGTGGGCCCTAGCGGGAGGGTTACCGGGGAGCTGTTTTTT
CSVGPSGRVTGELFF
>TRBV5-1|TRBJ2-1|once|TRBD2
TGCGCCAGCAGCCCGGTAGCGGGGGGATCCTACAATGAGCAGTTCTTC
CASSPVAGGSYNEQFF
>TRBV10-3|TRBJ2-7|once|TRBD2
TGTGCCATCAGTTGCGGGCGGAGCGGGACCCCCTCCTACGAGCAGTACTTC
CAISCGRSGTPSYEQYF
>TRBV19|TRBJ2-7|-|TRBD2
TGTGCCAGTAGTATAGATCGGGTAGCGGGAGGGCCGGATGAGCAGTACTTC
CASSIDRVAGGPDEQYF
>TRBV6-1|TRBJ2-7|-|TRBD2
TGTGCCAGCAGTGACCGAACTAGCGGACCCACCTACGAGCAGTACTTC
CASSDRTSGPTYEQYF
>TRBV19|TRBJ2-7|once|-
TGTGCCACCCACAGGGAGCCCTACGAGCAGTACTTC
CATHREPYEQYF